A selection of T cell receptor beta chains follows, all from one sample in a study of T-cell reconstitution after alpha-beta-depleted transplantation in children. TCRdb reprocessed the PCR reads via MiXCR and lists one record per CDR3 protein. There are some 640,000 distinct CDR3 sequences in the sample; approximately 17% occur only once, and approximately 1.1% lies in the top ten. Here the sequenced sample was PBMCs from the stem cell graft donor, taken from the stem cell graft. These receptors all come from a human donor who donated a stem cell graft to a child with acute myeloid leukemia. CDR3s include the opening cysteine and the closing phenylalanine or tryptophan. The D gene is left open where the match is weak. Size values are once, few and many counts, or a class for expanded clones, and some rows have none.

cdr3_length | j_call | v_call | clone_size | d_call | cdr3_aa | cdr3_nt
18 | TRBJ1-2 | TRBV20-1 | NA | TRBD1 | CSAREGGDRKGDNYGYTF | TGCAGTGCTAGAGAGGGGGGGGACAGGAAAGGGGATAACTATGGCTACACCTTC
11 | TRBJ2-5 | TRBV29-1 | many | NA | CSVEEGGTQYF | TGCAGCGTTGAAGAAGGGGGGACCCAGTACTTC
17 | TRBJ2-7 | TRBV28 | NA | TRBD1 | CASRHNRGPSPSYEQYF | TGTGCCAGCAGGCATAACAGGGGGCCCTCCCCCTCCTACGAGCAGTACTTC
14 | TRBJ1-2 | TRBV20-1 | many | NA | CSATPPGVAEGYTF | TGCAGTGCAACTCCACCAGGGGTGGCGGAGGGCTACACCTTC
15 | TRBJ1-6 | TRBV18 | NA | NA | CASSPRGTGNSPLHF | TGTGCCAGCTCACCACGAGGGACGGGGAATTCACCCCTCCACTTT
12 | TRBJ2-3 | TRBV20-1 | many | NA | CMAGRYTDTQYF | TGCATGGCTGGACGTTACACAGATACGCAGTATTTT
14 | TRBJ1-1 | TRBV19 | few | NA | CASTLEGKDTEAFF | TGTGCCAGTACCTTGGAGGGGAAGGACACTGAAGCTTTCTTT
15 | TRBJ2-1 | TRBV7-8 | few | TRBD1 | CASTRQGLLGDEQFF | TGTGCCAGCACCCGACAGGGTCTTCTCGGCGATGAGCAGTTCTTC
13 | TRBJ1-5 | TRBV29-1 | many | TRBD1 | CSVQTGGDQPQHF | TGCAGCGTTCAGACAGGGGGCGATCAGCCCCAGCATTTT
14 | TRBJ1-5 | TRBV5-1 | NA | NA | CASSMQGGEQPQHF | TGCGCCAGCAGCATGCAGGGAGGAGAACAGCCCCAGCATTTT
12 | TRBJ1-2 | TRBV20-1 | many | NA | CSARENLYGYTF | TGCAGTGCTAGAGAGAACCTCTATGGCTACACCTTC
14 | TRBJ2-5 | TRBV12-3/TRBV12-4 | few | NA | CASSPSGAGETQYF | TGTGCCAGCAGTCCTTCGGGGGCAGGAGAGACCCAGTACTTC
14 | TRBJ1-2 | TRBV6-1 | many | NA | CASSEIGGYYGYTF | TGTGCCAGCAGTGAAATCGGGGGGTACTATGGCTACACCTTC
15 | TRBJ1-2 | TRBV29-1 | many | NA | CSVGLPLGTGYGYTF | TGCAGCGTTGGTTTACCTCTGGGAACTGGGTATGGCTACACCTTC
16 | TRBJ2-1 | TRBV19 | NA | NA | CASSIVRVVTRNEQFF | TGTGCCAGTAGTATAGTACGGGTCGTAACGCGAAATGAGCAGTTCTTC
17 | TRBJ2-1 | TRBV29-1 | NA | TRBD1 | CSFLGTRTGSSYNEQFF | TGCAGCTTCCTGGGGACACGGACAGGGAGCTCCTACAATGAGCAGTTCTTC
15 | TRBJ2-2 | TRBV10-1 | NA | TRBD1 | CASSPGDSGTGELFF | TGCGCCAGCAGCCCCGGGGACAGCGGAACCGGGGAGCTGTTTTTT